Listed below are T cell receptor beta chains from one sample, sequenced in a study of low-dose radiotherapy and immunotherapy resistance in tumors. TCRdb re-derived calls from the reads in MiXCR, one entry per CDR3 protein. The table includes fewer than 110,000 distinct CDR3 sequences, about a fifth detected once. The specimen was PBMCs, collected after low-dose radiotherapy plus immunotherapy. All receptors come from a male donor with prostate cancer. Both conserved end residues are part of each CDR3. A D gene is named only where the DNA matches it firmly. The size of a clone is reported for some rows only, either as once, few or many, or as a class for expanded clones.

d_gene | abundance | j_gene | v_gene | CDR3nt | CDR3aa
TRBD1 | few | TRBJ1-1 | TRBV10-2 | TGCGCCAGCAGTCCGGGACAGCAGAACACTGAAGCTTTCTTT | CASSPGQQNTEAFF
TRBD2 | many | TRBJ2-5 | TRBV29-1 | TGCAGCGGTACTAGCGGGGGTCAAGAGACCCAGTACTTC | CSGTSGGQETQYF
NA | NA | TRBJ2-1 | TRBV12-3/TRBV12-4 | TGTGCCAGCAGTTCCGAAGATACGCAGTTCTTC | CASSSEDTQFF
NA | few | TRBJ1-6 | TRBV12-3/TRBV12-4 | TGTGCCAGCAGTTTTTCGGGGGCCGTTTCACCCCTCCACTTT | CASSFSGAVSPLHF
NA | NA | TRBJ1-1 | TRBV7-8 | TGTGCCAGCAGCTTAGCGGGTGAAGGGACCGCTGAAGCTTTCTTT | CASSLAGEGTAEAFF
NA | few | TRBJ1-4 | TRBV2 | TGTGCCAGCAGCAGTCAGTGGTGGTCGTCAACTAATGAAAAACTGTTTTTT | CASSSQWWSSTNEKLFF
NA | many | TRBJ2-1 | TRBV13 | TGTGCCAGCAGCTTTGAGGGCTACAATGAGCAGTTCTTC | CASSFEGYNEQFF
NA | many | TRBJ1-4 | TRBV12-5 | TGTGCTAGTGGTTTGCCCACAGATGAAAAACTGTTTTTT | CASGLPTDEKLFF
TRBD2 | many | TRBJ2-4 | TRBV30 | TGTGCCTGGATCCCCCGACTAGCGGGGGGGCCTGGGGCCAAAAACATTCAGTACTTC | CAWIPRLAGGPGAKNIQYF
NA | many | TRBJ2-1 | TRBV6-1 | TGTGCCAGCAGTAGCCAGGAGGATGAGCAGTTCTTC | CASSSQEDEQFF
NA | many | TRBJ2-7 | TRBV30 | TGTGCCTGGTCACAGGCGCCCTCCTACGAGCAGTACTTC | CAWSQAPSYEQYF
TRBD2 | NA | TRBJ2-5 | TRBV2 | TGTGCCAGCACATACGGGGGGAGCGCCTTGGGGACCCAGTACTTC | CASTYGGSALGTQYF
NA | few | TRBJ1-2 | TRBV19 | TGTGCCAGTAGTATCGGCGCCCCCCCCGGGTCACACCCGCTGGGCTATGGCTACACCTTC | CASSIGAPPGSHPLGYGYTF
TRBD2 | many | TRBJ2-7 | TRBV6-2/TRBV6-3 | TGTGCCAGCAGTTACTCGATAGCGGGGAAATACGAGCAGTACTTC | CASSYSIAGKYEQYF
TRBD2 | many | TRBJ2-1 | TRBV5-6 | TGTGCCAGCAGCCCCTATAGCGGGGGTGGGGATGAGCAGTTCTTC | CASSPYSGGGDEQFF
NA | few | TRBJ2-6 | TRBV20-1 | TGCAGTGCTGCCCCATACTCTGGGGCCAACGTCCTGACTTTC | CSAAPYSGANVLTF
NA | many | TRBJ2-7 | TRBV4-1 | TGCGCCAGCAGCCAAGATTTTCGCCCCGGGACCGAAAGACTCTACGAGCAGTACTTC | CASSQDFRPGTERLYEQYF
NA | many | TRBJ2-5 | TRBV2 | TGTGCCAGCAGTGGGTCTGCCCTCGAGACCCAGTACTTC | CASSGSALETQYF
NA | few | TRBJ1-3 | TRBV3-1 | TGTGCCAGCAGCCGACGGCTCTCTGGAAACACCATATATTTT | CASSRRLSGNTIYF
NA | many | TRBJ2-5 | TRBV20-1 | TGCAGTGCTCCTCGAGGGCTAGGTCGGGCCCAAGAGACCCAGTACTTC | CSAPRGLGRAQETQYF
NA | NA | TRBJ1-5 | TRBV6-2/TRBV6-3 | TGTGCCAGCAGTTACGGGTGGGGGGGCTCCCATCAGCCCCAGCATTTT | CASSYGWGGSHQPQHF
NA | many | TRBJ1-1 | TRBV5-1 | TGCGCCAGCAGCCAAGAGATGGGGGGTGTGGAAGCTTTCTTT | CASSQEMGGVEAFF
NA | NA | TRBJ2-1 | TRBV7-2 | TGTGCCAGCAGCAGTAGTAGGAATGAGCAGTTCTTC | CASSSSRNEQFF
NA | few | TRBJ2-6 | TRBV6-2/TRBV6-3 | TGTGCCAGCAGTTACGAACGGACCGGGGCCAACGTCCTGACTTTC | CASSYERTGANVLTF
NA | many | TRBJ1-1 | TRBV7-9 | TGTGCCAGCAGCGAACGGGGGTCTGAAGCTTTCTTT | CASSERGSEAFF
TRBD2 | many | TRBJ2-1 | TRBV20-1 | TGCAGTGCAACTAGACTAGCGGGGGGGCCTGGGCCGCCGGTTGATGAGCAGTTCTTC | CSATRLAGGPGPPVDEQFF
TRBD1 | many | TRBJ1-4 | TRBV5-5 | TGTGCCAGCAGCGCCTGGGACAGGGGAACTGAAAAACTGTTTTTT | CASSAWDRGTEKLFF
NA | NA | TRBJ1-1 | TRBV18 | TGTGCCAGCTCACCATGGGATGGAGTCACTGAAGCTTTCTTT | CASSPWDGVTEAFF
NA | many | TRBJ2-1 | TRBV13 | TGTGCCAGCGAAATAAGGGCAGGGCATGAGCAGTTCTTC | CASEIRAGHEQFF
NA | NA | TRBJ2-7 | TRBV5-5 | TGTGCCAGCAGCTTCCGGGGGTACGAGCAGTACTTC | CASSFRGYEQYF
NA | NA | TRBJ2-5 | TRBV28 | TGTGCCAGCAGTTCCCCGGACAGACAAGAGACCCAGTACTTC | CASSSPDRQETQYF
NA | many | TRBJ2-5 | TRBV7-9 | TGTGCCAGCAGGGAGGGGGCGGTTGAGACCCAGTACTTC | CASREGAVETQYF
NA | few | TRBJ1-5 | TRBV20-1 | TGCAGTGCTAGAGAGGGGGTTCCCAATCAGCCCCAGCATTTT | CSAREGVPNQPQHF
NA | many | TRBJ1-1 | TRBV20-1 | TGCAGTGCTAGAGGGAGGCAGTTGAACACTGAAGCTTTCTTT | CSARGRQLNTEAFF
NA | NA | TRBJ2-7 | TRBV5-5 | TGTGCCAGCAGCACGGCCGAAGGCTACGAGCAGTACTTC | CASSTAEGYEQYF
NA | many | TRBJ2-7 | TRBV4-3 | TGCGCCAGCAGCCAAGTTATGGGGGACTACGAGCAGTACTTC | CASSQVMGDYEQYF
TRBD2 | many | TRBJ2-5 | TRBV12-3/TRBV12-4 | TGTGCCAGCAGGCTACAACCCTCGGCTAGCGGGGGGTGGGTGACCCAGTACTTC | CASRLQPSASGGWVTQYF
NA | many | TRBJ2-3 | TRBV9 | TGTGCCAGCAGCGTAGTTGCAGATACGCAGTATTTT | CASSVVADTQYF
NA | many | TRBJ2-2 | TRBV2 | TGTGCCAGCAGGGCGAGGGACACCGGGGAGCTGTTTTTT | CASRARDTGELFF
NA | few | TRBJ1-4 | TRBV9 | TGTGCCAGCAGCGTCACGGGGGCGTTAAATGAAAAACTGTTTTTT | CASSVTGALNEKLFF
NA | few | TRBJ2-1 | TRBV19 | TGTGCGGTGGCGATAGCCGGGGCGAATGAGCAGTTCTTC | CAVAIAGANEQFF
TRBD1 | many | TRBJ2-2 | TRBV10-1 | TGCGCCAGCAAGGACAGGGAGGAACTGAACACCGGGGAGCTGTTTTTT | CASKDREELNTGELFF
TRBD1 | many | TRBJ2-7 | TRBV10-3 | TGTGCCATCAGATTGGACAGGGGTTCCTACGAGCAGTACTTC | CAIRLDRGSYEQYF
NA | many | TRBJ2-3 | TRBV21-1 | TGTGCCAGCAGCAAAGCGCCAGGGAGGAGCACAGATACGCAGTATTTT | CASSKAPGRSTDTQYF
TRBD1 | NA | TRBJ2-7 | TRBV5-4 | TGTGCCAGCAGCCGCGGACAGGGGTCCCACGAGCAGTACTTC | CASSRGQGSHEQYF
TRBD2 | many | TRBJ2-1 | TRBV12-3/TRBV12-4 | TGTGCCAGCAGCCCCATGGGTAGCGGGGGATTCGATGAGCAGTTCTTC | CASSPMGSGGFDEQFF
NA | many | TRBJ2-7 | TRBV29-1 | TGCAGCGTTGGTACAGGGTACGAGCAGTACTTC | CSVGTGYEQYF
NA | many | TRBJ2-7 | TRBV12-3/TRBV12-4 | TGTGCCAGCAGTTTAGGCTTGGGGGAACCCTACGAGCAGTACTTC | CASSLGLGEPYEQYF
NA | many | TRBJ2-6 | TRBV6-5 | TGTGCCAGCAGTTTATCGGGGCCCTCTGGGGCCAACGTCCTGACTTTC | CASSLSGPSGANVLTF
TRBD1 | many | TRBJ2-1 | TRBV5-1 | TGCGCCAGCAGCCTTGGACAGGGTGAGTCGCAGTTCTTC | CASSLGQGESQFF
NA | many | TRBJ2-1 | TRBV9 | TGTGCCAGCAGCGTAGGGCAGGTCAATGAGCAGTTCTTC | CASSVGQVNEQFF